The clone carrying this T cell receptor (beta chain) has a count of ten or more. Every patient underwent thyroid surgery untreated. As originally analysed: Clinicopathological groups differed in CDR3, with these differences serving to build a distant-metastasis classifier for papillary thyroid cancer. TCRdb reanalyzed the PCR reads via MiXCR. The V and J calls follow TCRdb's processing rather than the paper's. The sample holds around 50,000 clones, less than 25% seen once. The record originates from a study of metastatic and nonmetastatic thyroid tumors. Study as a whole: The authors compared repertoires across blood and tumor or nodule tissue from malignant and benign thyroid patients.

Between the trimmed V and J ends, which lost 0 bases and 6 bases, there was a span of 20 bases. Per the germline V gene, CDR1 is SNHLY and CDR2 is FYNNEI. The CDR3 is 17 amino acids. The rearrangement links TRBV2 to TRBJ1-1; no clear D. This sequence was found in a male donor with papillary thyroid cancer or a benign thyroid nodule (not recorded which). Some clones in this sample may be carry-over from other donors' samples. The sequenced material came from blood. The CDR3 spells CASSEALLRSGNPEAFF. Written as DNA, the CDR3 is TGTGCCAGCAGTGAAGCGCTTCTTAGGAGTGGGAATCCTGAAGCTTTCTTT.